A selection of T cell receptor beta chains follows, all from one sample in a study of early T cells in non-severe SARS-CoV-2 infection. TCRdb passed the 5' RACE reads through MiXCR, listing each CDR3 protein once. The table includes around 27,000 distinct CDR3 sequences, around 6% detected once. The sample was whole blood. The receptors stem from an adult who was a healthcare worker with PCR-confirmed SARS-CoV-2 infection or an uninfected control (not recorded which). CDR3s include the opening cysteine and the closing phenylalanine or tryptophan. The order of the fields is CDR3 DNA, CDR3 protein, J gene, CDR3 length, clone size, D gene, V gene. The D gene is left open where the match is weak. A clone size is listed for some rows: how often the clone was seen (once, few, many), or a class if it is expanded.

cdr3_nt: TGCAGTGCTAGAGATAGACGCGCCGGAGAGACCCAGTACTTC
cdr3_aa: CSARDRRAGETQYF
j_call: TRBJ2-5
cdr3_length: 14
clone_size: medium-sized
d_call: NA
v_call: TRBV20-1

cdr3_nt: TGTGCCACCAGTGAACCTGGATCGACACCTACCCAGTACTTC
cdr3_aa: CATSEPGSTPTQYF
j_call: TRBJ2-5
cdr3_length: 14
clone_size: many
d_call: NA
v_call: TRBV24-1

cdr3_nt: TGTGCCAGCAGCGCCCGCTTCCTAGCGGGGGGGGGTGAGAATGAGCAGTTCTTC
cdr3_aa: CASSARFLAGGGENEQFF
j_call: TRBJ2-1
cdr3_length: 18
clone_size: many
d_call: TRBD2
v_call: TRBV9

cdr3_nt: TGCAGCGGAGAAAGCGGGGGTCAAGAGACCCAGTACTTC
cdr3_aa: CSGESGGQETQYF
j_call: TRBJ2-5
cdr3_length: 13
clone_size: many
d_call: TRBD2
v_call: TRBV29-1

cdr3_nt: TGTGCCAGCAGTGGGACTAGCGGGAGCACAGATACGCAGTATTTT
cdr3_aa: CASSGTSGSTDTQYF
j_call: TRBJ2-3
cdr3_length: 15
clone_size: many
d_call: TRBD2
v_call: TRBV4-2

cdr3_nt: TGTGCCACCAGTGATTCCAGAGGGAACACTGAAGCTTTCTTT
cdr3_aa: CATSDSRGNTEAFF
j_call: TRBJ1-1
cdr3_length: 14
clone_size: NA
d_call: NA
v_call: TRBV24-1

cdr3_nt: TGCAGTGCTAGATTGGGACTCCCAGGACGGGGCTACACCTTC
cdr3_aa: CSARLGLPGRGYTF
j_call: TRBJ1-2
cdr3_length: 14
clone_size: many
d_call: NA
v_call: TRBV20-1

cdr3_nt: TGTGCCAGCGGGTACATGAACACTGAAGCTTTCTTT
cdr3_aa: CASGYMNTEAFF
j_call: TRBJ1-1
cdr3_length: 12
clone_size: many
d_call: NA
v_call: TRBV12-3/TRBV12-4

cdr3_nt: TGTGCCAGCGGCTCCCGGAATGAGCAGTTCTTC
cdr3_aa: CASGSRNEQFF
j_call: TRBJ2-1
cdr3_length: 11
clone_size: many
d_call: NA
v_call: TRBV12-3/TRBV12-4

cdr3_nt: TGTGCCAGCAGTTCGAACCGGGACCAGGTCAAGGATGAGCAGTTCTTC
cdr3_aa: CASSSNRDQVKDEQFF
j_call: TRBJ2-1
cdr3_length: 16
clone_size: many
d_call: NA
v_call: TRBV28

cdr3_nt: TGTGCCAGCAGTGAAGTCGGCGCTGGGGCCAACGTCCTGACTTTC
cdr3_aa: CASSEVGAGANVLTF
j_call: TRBJ2-6
cdr3_length: 15
clone_size: NA
d_call: NA
v_call: TRBV6-1

cdr3_nt: TGTGCCTGTTCCCCCCCCGGTTACTCCAGGGATATCTACGAGCAGTACTTC
cdr3_aa: CACSPPGYSRDIYEQYF
j_call: TRBJ2-7
cdr3_length: 17
clone_size: many
d_call: NA
v_call: TRBV30

cdr3_nt: TGTGCCAGTAGTCTCTCAGGACTACTTGGGGACGAGCAGTACTTC
cdr3_aa: CASSLSGLLGDEQYF
j_call: TRBJ2-7
cdr3_length: 15
clone_size: few
d_call: NA
v_call: TRBV19

cdr3_nt: TGTGCCAGCTCACCACAAAACAGCTTCGAGCAGTACTTC
cdr3_aa: CASSPQNSFEQYF
j_call: TRBJ2-7
cdr3_length: 13
clone_size: many
d_call: NA
v_call: TRBV18

cdr3_nt: TGTGCCAGCAGCTTAGATCCTCGTGGTTCACCCCTCCACTTT
cdr3_aa: CASSLDPRGSPLHF
j_call: TRBJ1-6
cdr3_length: 14
clone_size: many
d_call: NA
v_call: TRBV11-3

cdr3_nt: TGCGCCAGCAGCAGCACAGGGGATAAGAATTCACCCCTCCACTTT
cdr3_aa: CASSSTGDKNSPLHF
j_call: TRBJ1-6
cdr3_length: 15
clone_size: many
d_call: TRBD1
v_call: TRBV5-1

cdr3_nt: TGCAGTGCTAGGCAGGCCGAGATTTTCACTGAAGCTTTCTTT
cdr3_aa: CSARQAEIFTEAFF
j_call: TRBJ1-1
cdr3_length: 14
clone_size: many
d_call: NA
v_call: TRBV20-1

cdr3_nt: TGTGCCAGCAGCTTATTGAACACTGAAGCTTTCTTT
cdr3_aa: CASSLLNTEAFF
j_call: TRBJ1-1
cdr3_length: 12
clone_size: NA
d_call: NA
v_call: TRBV7-9

cdr3_nt: TGTGCCAGCAGCTTAGCACACATAAGAACTTACAATGAGCAGTTCTTC
cdr3_aa: CASSLAHIRTYNEQFF
j_call: TRBJ2-1
cdr3_length: 16
clone_size: medium-sized
d_call: NA
v_call: TRBV7-2

cdr3_nt: TGTGCCAGCAGCTTACAGGGGCGGGACACCGGGGAGCTGTTTTTT
cdr3_aa: CASSLQGRDTGELFF
j_call: TRBJ2-2
cdr3_length: 15
clone_size: many
d_call: NA
v_call: TRBV7-3

cdr3_nt: TGTGCCAGCAGCTCCCCTTGGGGGAACACTGAAGCTTTCTTT
cdr3_aa: CASSSPWGNTEAFF
j_call: TRBJ1-1
cdr3_length: 14
clone_size: many
d_call: NA
v_call: TRBV6-5

cdr3_nt: TGTGCCAGCAGCTTTCTGGGACAGGGGCAGAGTTACGAGCAGTACTTC
cdr3_aa: CASSFLGQGQSYEQYF
j_call: TRBJ2-7
cdr3_length: 16
clone_size: few
d_call: TRBD1
v_call: TRBV7-4

cdr3_nt: TGTGCCAGCTCACCACAAGGGGCTACAGAGACCCAGTACTTC
cdr3_aa: CASSPQGATETQYF
j_call: TRBJ2-5
cdr3_length: 14
clone_size: many
d_call: NA
v_call: TRBV18

cdr3_nt: TGTGCCAGCAGTCCTCGGACAGGGAAGGGTCAAAGGAATGAGCAGTTCTTC
cdr3_aa: CASSPRTGKGQRNEQFF
j_call: TRBJ2-1
cdr3_length: 17
clone_size: many
d_call: TRBD1
v_call: TRBV12-3/TRBV12-4

cdr3_nt: TGTGCCAGAAGCTTTCGAAGAGATGCAACTAATGAAAAACTGTTTTTT
cdr3_aa: CARSFRRDATNEKLFF
j_call: TRBJ1-4
cdr3_length: 16
clone_size: many
d_call: NA
v_call: TRBV5-3

cdr3_nt: TGTGCCAGCAGCTTCTCATCCGGGAGAGAGACCCAGTACTTC
cdr3_aa: CASSFSSGRETQYF
j_call: TRBJ2-5
cdr3_length: 14
clone_size: many
d_call: NA
v_call: TRBV7-8

cdr3_nt: TGTGCCACCAGCGCGGGACAGGGTGACACCGGGGAGCTGTTTTTT
cdr3_aa: CATSAGQGDTGELFF
j_call: TRBJ2-2
cdr3_length: 15
clone_size: few
d_call: TRBD1
v_call: TRBV15

cdr3_nt: TGCAGTGCTAGAGACGCGGGAGGGCCGGAGACCCAGTACTTC
cdr3_aa: CSARDAGGPETQYF
j_call: TRBJ2-5
cdr3_length: 14
clone_size: many
d_call: TRBD2
v_call: TRBV20-1

cdr3_nt: TGTGCCAGCAGCCGGCCCCCAGGGGCCGAACAAGGCTACACCTTC
cdr3_aa: CASSRPPGAEQGYTF
j_call: TRBJ1-2
cdr3_length: 15
clone_size: many
d_call: NA
v_call: TRBV12-3/TRBV12-4

cdr3_nt: TGTGCCAGCAGCCAAATACTAGCGGGAGATTCGCGTGAGCAGTTCTTC
cdr3_aa: CASSQILAGDSREQFF
j_call: TRBJ2-1
cdr3_length: 16
clone_size: NA
d_call: TRBD2
v_call: TRBV2

cdr3_nt: TGTGCCAGCAGTCTCTTGACAGGGGTCACAGATACGCAGTATTTT
cdr3_aa: CASSLLTGVTDTQYF
j_call: TRBJ2-3
cdr3_length: 15
clone_size: many
d_call: TRBD1
v_call: TRBV6-1

cdr3_nt: TGCGCCAGCATGGGGACTTCGGGAGAGCAGTACTTC
cdr3_aa: CASMGTSGEQYF
j_call: TRBJ2-7
cdr3_length: 12
clone_size: many
d_call: NA
v_call: TRBV10-1

cdr3_nt: TGTGCCAGCAGCTCCGATAGAGACAGGGGGCTTGATGGCTACACCTTC
cdr3_aa: CASSSDRDRGLDGYTF
j_call: TRBJ1-2
cdr3_length: 16
clone_size: many
d_call: TRBD1
v_call: TRBV7-9

cdr3_nt: TGCAGTGCTGGACAGGTTGAGCAGTTCTTC
cdr3_aa: CSAGQVEQFF
j_call: TRBJ2-1
cdr3_length: 10
clone_size: medium-sized
d_call: TRBD1
v_call: TRBV20-1

cdr3_nt: TGTGCCAGCAGTGAACTTGGGGGCGAGACCCAGTACTTC
cdr3_aa: CASSELGGETQYF
j_call: TRBJ2-5
cdr3_length: 13
clone_size: many
d_call: NA
v_call: TRBV12-3/TRBV12-4

cdr3_nt: TGTGCCAGCAGCTTAGACCCCCCAGGGACAGTACTAGGGGAGACCCAGTACTTC
cdr3_aa: CASSLDPPGTVLGETQYF
j_call: TRBJ2-5
cdr3_length: 18
clone_size: many
d_call: TRBD1
v_call: TRBV11-2

cdr3_nt: TGTGCCAGCAGCACGGGACACACCTACGAGCAGTACTTC
cdr3_aa: CASSTGHTYEQYF
j_call: TRBJ2-7
cdr3_length: 13
clone_size: many
d_call: NA
v_call: TRBV12-3/TRBV12-4